This T cell receptor (beta chain) emerged from a study of blood T cell repertoires in COVID-19. The germline V gene encodes CDR1 SGHTA and CDR2 FQGNSA. The CDR3 is 16 residues long. Trimming at V came to 7 bases and at J to 7 bases, leaving 11 bases not matched to a gene. Libraries were prepared by immunoSEQ multiplex PCR; TCRdb keeps only in-frame clonotypes and omits some of them. The table records approximately 240,000 clones, around 88% of them present only once. Sequencing input: peripheral blood. The chain recombines TRBV7-2 with TRBJ2-2, with 11 bases matching TRBD2. The sequence was collected from a woman in her twenties or thirties who had recovered from COVID-19. The CDR3 reads CASTRLAGPLVGELFF. The CDR3 nucleotides are TGTGCCAGCACAAGACTAGCGGGGCCCCTCGTCGGGGAGCTGTTTTTT.